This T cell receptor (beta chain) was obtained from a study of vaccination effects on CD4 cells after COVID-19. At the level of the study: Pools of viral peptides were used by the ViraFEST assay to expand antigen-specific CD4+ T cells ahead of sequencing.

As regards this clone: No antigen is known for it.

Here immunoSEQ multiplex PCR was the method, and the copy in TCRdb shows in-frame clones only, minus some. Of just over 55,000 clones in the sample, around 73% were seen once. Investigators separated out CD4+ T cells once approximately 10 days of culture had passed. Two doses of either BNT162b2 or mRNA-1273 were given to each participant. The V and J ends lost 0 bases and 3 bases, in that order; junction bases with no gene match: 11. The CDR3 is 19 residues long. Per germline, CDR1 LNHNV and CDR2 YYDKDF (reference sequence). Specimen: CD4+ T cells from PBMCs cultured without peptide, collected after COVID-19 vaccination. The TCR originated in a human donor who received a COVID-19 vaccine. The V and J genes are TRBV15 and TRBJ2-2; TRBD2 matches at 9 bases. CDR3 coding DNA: TGTGCCACCAGCAGAGAAGGGGCTATAGCGGGAGCCGACACCGGGGAGCTGTTTTTT. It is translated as CATSREGAIAGADTGELFF.